These 6 T cell receptor beta chains originate from one sample sequenced in a study of blood T cell repertoires in COVID-19. TCRdb's copy holds only in-frame clones and misses some; the assay was immunoSEQ multiplex PCR. In the table there are over 75,000 clones, 70% to 90% of which are singletons. The specimen was peripheral blood. These receptors were obtained from a man over 45 with COVID-19, enrolled during active disease.

This chain connects TRBV6-5 to TRBJ1-3, with D possibly matching TRBD1 (5 bases). CDR3 length: 14 residues. Germline V gene data show CDR1 as MNHEY and CDR2 as SVGAGI. With 6 bases removed from V and 0 bases from J, the gap between germline ends came to 9 bases. The CDR3 reads CASSETDSGNTIYF. The CDR3 DNA reads as TGTGCCAGCAGCGAGACAGACTCTGGAAACACCATATATTTT.

The chain employs TRBV4-2 and TRBJ2-3, with D unclear. The CDR3 sequence is 12 residues long. V lost 3 bases, J lost 2 bases, and 3 bases lay in between. Looked up from germline, CDR1 is LGHNA and CDR2 is YNFKEQ. CDR3 sequence (DNA): TGTGCCAGCAGCCACTCCACAGATACGCAGTATTTT. It encodes CASSHSTDTQYF.

The rearrangement links TRBV6-5 to TRBJ2-2, with TRBD2 matching 7 bases. The V and J ends lost 0 bases and 7 bases, in that order; junction bases with no gene match: 2. Looked up from germline, CDR1 is MNHEY and CDR2 is SVGAGI. The CDR3 spans 14 residues. DNA of the CDR3: TGTGCCAGCAGTTACTCGGGGGGGGACGGGGAGCTGTTTTTT. Its protein product is CASSYSGGDGELFF.

The DNA of the CDR3 is TGTGCCAGCAGCCAACCTAGGGGATTCCCAGCCAAAAACATTCAGTACTTC. It translates to CASSQPRGFPAKNIQYF. The J gene is TRBJ2-4, the V gene TRBV16; D possibly corresponds to TRBD1 (5 bases). The germline V gene encodes CDR1 KGHSY and CDR2 FQNENV. The ends were cut back, 2 bases at V and 0 bases at J, with 14 bases in the middle. This CDR3 has 17 residues.

The chain carries TRBV7-2 and TRBJ1-2, with TRBD1 matching 7 bases. V dropped 4 bases and J dropped 8; count of bases not matched to a gene: 7. This CDR3 is built from 13 residues. Germline assignment: CDR1 SGHTA and CDR2 FQGNSA. CDR3 DNA sequence: TGTGCCAGCAGCTACACAGGGGATACGGGCTACACCTTC. Protein sequence: CASSYTGDTGYTF.

The gene calls are TRBV7-2 and TRBJ1-3; maybe TRBD1 (6 bases). Between the trimmed V and J ends, which lost 2 bases and 1 base, there was a span of 9 bases. CDR1 SGHTA and CDR2 FQGNSA come from the germline V gene. The CDR3 sequence is 15 residues long. CDR3: CASSLTGPSGNTIYF. CDR3 DNA: TGTGCCAGCAGCTTAACAGGGCCGTCTGGAAACACCATATATTTT. The full variable domain, in which reference TRBV7-2 and TRBJ1-3 provide the parts outside the CDR3, is GAGVSQSPSNKVTEKGKDVELRCDPISGHTALYWYRQSLGQGLEFLIYFQGNSAPDKSGLPSDRFSAERTGGSVSTLTIQRTQQEDSAVYLCASSLTGPSGNTIYFGEGSWLTVV.